This TCR beta chain was observed in a study of T cells in Graves' hyperthyroidism and ophthalmopathy. TCR beta CDR3 regions were amplified from RNA transcripts. Researchers ran a first-round RT-PCR on the TCR CDR3 using the HTBI primer set. One entry per CDR3 protein results from TCRdb running MiXCR on the multiplex PCR reads. The sample lists 350,000 to 500,000 distinct CDR3 sequences, approximately 13% occurring once. This clonotype was seen a handful of times. The antigen remains undetermined. Study-wide findings and caveats: The model predicted ophthalmopathy a median 6.5 months before onset.

Germline lookup yields CDR1 DFQATT and CDR2 SNEGSKA (reference sequence). V was shortened by 3 bases and J by 0 bases, with 12 bases between the two germline ends. CDR3 length equals 15 residues. Thyroid ultrasound, orbital computed tomography, clinical symptoms, and serum thyroxine and TRAb underpinned diagnoses. This sequence joins TRBV20-1 and TRBJ1-5; tentatively, D is TRBD1 (6 bases). Input material: blood. The clonotype comes from a woman younger than 35 with Graves' hyperthyroidism. DNA for the CDR3: TGCAGTGCTAGGTTAGACAGGCTTAGCAATCAGCCCCAGCATTTT. Translating gives CSARLDRLSNQPQHF.